The source of this T cell receptor (beta chain) is a study of CD8+ T cells in alopecia areata. The sequencing template was cDNA reverse transcribed from extracted RNA. Profiled with immunoSEQ multiplex PCR; TCRdb holds only in-frame clones, not every one. This table has some 200,000 clones, about three fifths appearing once. The treatment is: oral pan-JAK inhibitor, 5-10 mg twice daily. The CDR3 has 14 residues. The V and J ends lost 7 bases and 0 bases respectively, with 16 bases between them. Germline V CDR1 and CDR2: SQVTM, ANQGSEA. This clonotype originated in a human donor with alopecia areata. This specimen was CD4+ T cells sorted from blood, taken at week 4, from a patient treated with tofacitinib. This chain joins TRBV29-1 and TRBJ2-7, with a possible D match to TRBD1 (6 bases). CDR3: CSAAGDFGSYEQYF. The CDR3 DNA sequence: TGCAGCGCCGCAGGGGATTTTGGCTCCTACGAGCAGTACTTC.